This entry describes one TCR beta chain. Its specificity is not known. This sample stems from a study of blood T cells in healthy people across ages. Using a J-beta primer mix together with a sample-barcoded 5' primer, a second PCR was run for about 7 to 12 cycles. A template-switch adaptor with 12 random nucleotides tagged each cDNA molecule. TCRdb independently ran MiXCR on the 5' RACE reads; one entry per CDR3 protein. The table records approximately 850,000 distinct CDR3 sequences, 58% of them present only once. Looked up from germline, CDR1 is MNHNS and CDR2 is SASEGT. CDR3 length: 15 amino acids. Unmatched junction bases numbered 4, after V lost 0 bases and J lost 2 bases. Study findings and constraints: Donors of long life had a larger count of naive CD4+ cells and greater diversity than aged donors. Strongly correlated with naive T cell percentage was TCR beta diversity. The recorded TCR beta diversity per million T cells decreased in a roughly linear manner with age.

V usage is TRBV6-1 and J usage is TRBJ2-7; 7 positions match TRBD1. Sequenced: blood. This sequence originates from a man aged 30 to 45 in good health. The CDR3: CASSEAGTAAYEQYF. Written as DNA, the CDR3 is TGTGCCAGCAGTGAAGCGGGGACAGCCGCCTACGAGCAGTACTTC.